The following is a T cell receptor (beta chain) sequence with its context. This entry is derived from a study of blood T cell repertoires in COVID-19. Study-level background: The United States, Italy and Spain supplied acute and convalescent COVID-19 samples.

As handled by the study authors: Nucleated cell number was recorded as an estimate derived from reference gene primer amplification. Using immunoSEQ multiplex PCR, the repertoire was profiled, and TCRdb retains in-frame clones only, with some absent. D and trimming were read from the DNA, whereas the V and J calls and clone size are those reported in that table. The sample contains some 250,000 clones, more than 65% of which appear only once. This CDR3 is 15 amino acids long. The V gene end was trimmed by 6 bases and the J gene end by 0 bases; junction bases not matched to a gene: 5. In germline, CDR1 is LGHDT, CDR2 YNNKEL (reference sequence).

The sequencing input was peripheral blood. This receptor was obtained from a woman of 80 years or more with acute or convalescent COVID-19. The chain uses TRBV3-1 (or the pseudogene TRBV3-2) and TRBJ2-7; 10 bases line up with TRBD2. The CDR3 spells CASSRTSGSSYEQYF. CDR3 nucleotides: TGTGCCAGCAGTCGGACTAGCGGTAGCTCCTACGAGCAGTACTTC.